This TCR beta chain was identified in a study of shared clonotypes between healthy human individuals. Across the study: With ages of 18 to 49, the donors were two women and three men.

Method: immunoSEQ multiplex PCR; TCRdb's copy keeps in-frame clones and lacks some. The sample includes about 2 million clones, about 94% of them seen just once. Terminally differentiated effector memory CD45RA+ cells were excluded by CCR7 positive selection of CD45RO-negative cells. The CDR3 contains 17 residues. Germline assignment: CDR1 MGHRA and CDR2 YSYEKL. The V segment lost 4 bases and the J segment 5 bases; nucleotides outside the gene matches: 12. Sequenced sample: naive CD8+ T cells sorted from blood. The sequence was obtained from a man aged 18-30 years in good health. This chain uses TRBV4-1 with TRBJ2-3; 10 bases match TRBD2. CDR3 in amino acids: CASSPEGLAGVIDTQYF. The CDR3 nucleotides read TGCGCCAGCAGCCCCGAAGGGCTAGCGGGAGTCATAGATACGCAGTATTTT.